The next 8 T cell receptor beta chains were all read from a single sample in a study of T cell responses to AZD1222 COVID-19 vaccine (dated by TCRdb to the early 2020s). Receptor libraries were prepared by the immunoSEQ multiplex PCR assay. Held by TCRdb, this immuneACCESS table contains in-frame sequences only and omits some clones. Under half of the omission traces to an unresolved V gene where checked; the cause of the rest is unknown. This sample is represented by 110,000 to 150,000 clones; about 93% of them were singletons. In total, the top ten clones hold about 9.1% of the sample. The time point label on this specimen signifies: baseline before first vaccination. Here the sequenced sample was peripheral blood, taken on day 0 of AZD1222 vaccination. The receptor set was obtained from an adult in good health.

This CDR3 is CASRAPRGSSPLHF. The CDR3 coding sequence is TGTGCCAGTAGAGCCCCCAGGGGCTCATCACCCCTCCACTTT. The chain has TRBV19 and TRBJ1-6; D might be TRBD1 (6 bases). V was cut by 6 bases and J by 10 bases, with 16 bases left in between. The germline V gene has CDR1 LNHDA and CDR2 SQIVND (reference sequence). The CDR3 totals 14 residues. Looking up the rest from reference TRBV19 and TRBJ1-6 gives the full variable domain: DGGITQSPKYLFRKEGQNVTLSCEQNLNHDAMYWYRQDPGQGLRLIYYSQIVNDFQKGDIAEGYSVSREKKESFPLTVTSAQKNPTAFYLCASRAPRGSSPLHFGNGTRLTVT.

CDR3 DNA sequence: TGTGCCAGCAGCCAAGGTAAAGCTAGCGATGACACAGATACGCAGTATTTT. Amino acids: CASSQGKASDDTDTQYF. This chain connects TRBV4-2 to TRBJ2-3; perhaps TRBD2 as D (6 bases). This CDR3 is 17 amino acids long. Germline V gene sequence: CDR1 LGHNA, CDR2 YNFKEQ. V was cut by 1 base and J by 2 bases, with 16 bases left in between.

V usage is TRBV7-3 and J usage is TRBJ2-7; possibly TRBD1 or TRBD2 for D (6 bases each). CDR1 is SGHTA, CDR2 FQGTGA, per germline. There are 13 residues in the CDR3. The ends were cut back, 3 bases at V and 7 bases at J, with 13 bases in the middle. The CDR3 DNA is TGTGCCAGCAGCTTCAAGGGGGGATGGGAGCAGTACTTC. This translates into CASSFKGGWEQYF.

The gene calls are TRBV12-5 and TRBJ1-2; a weak D match, TRBD1 (5 bases). V was trimmed by 3 bases and J by 7 bases, leaving 15 bases between them. Germline V gene data show CDR1 as LGHNT and CDR2 as FRNRAP. The CDR3 has 14 amino acids. CDR3 DNA sequence: TGTGCTAGTGGTTTAACCCCAAACGGGGGTGGCTACACCTTC. This gives the protein CASGLTPNGGGYTF. Full variable domain (rest looked up from reference TRBV12-5 and TRBJ1-2): DARVTQTPRHKVTEMGQEVTMRCQPILGHNTVFWYRQTMMQGLELLAYFRNRAPLDDSGMPKDRFSAEMPDATLATLKIQPSEPRDSAVYFCASGLTPNGGGYTFGSGTRLTVV.

This clone has a single count. The chain recombines TRBV12-3 or TRBV12-4 with TRBJ2-7; no firm D call. The germline V and J ends were trimmed by 5 bases and 3 bases, with 5 bases remaining between them. The CDR3 is 11 amino acids. This CDR3 reads CASSALYEQYF. The DNA for the CDR3 is TGTGCCAGCAGTGCCCTCTACGAGCAGTACTTC.

The chain couples TRBV10-3 to TRBJ2-5; 9 positions match TRBD2. The junction had 8 bases not matched to a gene; V was cut back by 4 bases and J by 5 bases. Looked up from germline, CDR1 is ENHRY and CDR2 is SYGVKD. The CDR3 has 15 residues. As DNA, the CDR3 is TGTGCCATCAGTGGATTGGGGCTAGCGGGGGAGACCCAGTACTTC. This translates into CAISGLGLAGETQYF.

The chain carries TRBV20-1 and TRBJ2-7; no firm D call. CDR1 and CDR2 (germline): DFQATT, SNEGSKA (reference sequence). Trimming left V 3 bases short and J 3 bases short, with 15 bases between. This CDR3 is 14 amino acids long. CDR3: CSASGVGHLYEQYF. The CDR3 coding sequence is TGCAGTGCTAGTGGGGTCGGGCACCTCTACGAGCAGTACTTC.

The CDR3 here is CASSALAGTDTQYF. For the CDR3, the DNA is TGTGCCAGCAGCGCCTTAGCGGGCACAGATACGCAGTATTTT. The chain carries TRBV9 and TRBJ2-3, with TRBD2 as a possible D gene (6 bases). The V and J ends lost 3 bases and 1 base respectively, with 9 bases between them. This CDR3 has 14 amino acids. Germline V gene lookup returns CDR1 SGDLS and CDR2 YYNGEE. The whole variable domain, filled in from reference TRBV9 and TRBJ2-3, reads DSGVTQTPKHLITATGQRVTLRCSPRSGDLSVYWYQQSLDQGLQFLIQYYNGEERAKGNILERFSAQQFPDLHSELNLSSLELGDSALYFCASSALAGTDTQYFGPGTRLTVL.